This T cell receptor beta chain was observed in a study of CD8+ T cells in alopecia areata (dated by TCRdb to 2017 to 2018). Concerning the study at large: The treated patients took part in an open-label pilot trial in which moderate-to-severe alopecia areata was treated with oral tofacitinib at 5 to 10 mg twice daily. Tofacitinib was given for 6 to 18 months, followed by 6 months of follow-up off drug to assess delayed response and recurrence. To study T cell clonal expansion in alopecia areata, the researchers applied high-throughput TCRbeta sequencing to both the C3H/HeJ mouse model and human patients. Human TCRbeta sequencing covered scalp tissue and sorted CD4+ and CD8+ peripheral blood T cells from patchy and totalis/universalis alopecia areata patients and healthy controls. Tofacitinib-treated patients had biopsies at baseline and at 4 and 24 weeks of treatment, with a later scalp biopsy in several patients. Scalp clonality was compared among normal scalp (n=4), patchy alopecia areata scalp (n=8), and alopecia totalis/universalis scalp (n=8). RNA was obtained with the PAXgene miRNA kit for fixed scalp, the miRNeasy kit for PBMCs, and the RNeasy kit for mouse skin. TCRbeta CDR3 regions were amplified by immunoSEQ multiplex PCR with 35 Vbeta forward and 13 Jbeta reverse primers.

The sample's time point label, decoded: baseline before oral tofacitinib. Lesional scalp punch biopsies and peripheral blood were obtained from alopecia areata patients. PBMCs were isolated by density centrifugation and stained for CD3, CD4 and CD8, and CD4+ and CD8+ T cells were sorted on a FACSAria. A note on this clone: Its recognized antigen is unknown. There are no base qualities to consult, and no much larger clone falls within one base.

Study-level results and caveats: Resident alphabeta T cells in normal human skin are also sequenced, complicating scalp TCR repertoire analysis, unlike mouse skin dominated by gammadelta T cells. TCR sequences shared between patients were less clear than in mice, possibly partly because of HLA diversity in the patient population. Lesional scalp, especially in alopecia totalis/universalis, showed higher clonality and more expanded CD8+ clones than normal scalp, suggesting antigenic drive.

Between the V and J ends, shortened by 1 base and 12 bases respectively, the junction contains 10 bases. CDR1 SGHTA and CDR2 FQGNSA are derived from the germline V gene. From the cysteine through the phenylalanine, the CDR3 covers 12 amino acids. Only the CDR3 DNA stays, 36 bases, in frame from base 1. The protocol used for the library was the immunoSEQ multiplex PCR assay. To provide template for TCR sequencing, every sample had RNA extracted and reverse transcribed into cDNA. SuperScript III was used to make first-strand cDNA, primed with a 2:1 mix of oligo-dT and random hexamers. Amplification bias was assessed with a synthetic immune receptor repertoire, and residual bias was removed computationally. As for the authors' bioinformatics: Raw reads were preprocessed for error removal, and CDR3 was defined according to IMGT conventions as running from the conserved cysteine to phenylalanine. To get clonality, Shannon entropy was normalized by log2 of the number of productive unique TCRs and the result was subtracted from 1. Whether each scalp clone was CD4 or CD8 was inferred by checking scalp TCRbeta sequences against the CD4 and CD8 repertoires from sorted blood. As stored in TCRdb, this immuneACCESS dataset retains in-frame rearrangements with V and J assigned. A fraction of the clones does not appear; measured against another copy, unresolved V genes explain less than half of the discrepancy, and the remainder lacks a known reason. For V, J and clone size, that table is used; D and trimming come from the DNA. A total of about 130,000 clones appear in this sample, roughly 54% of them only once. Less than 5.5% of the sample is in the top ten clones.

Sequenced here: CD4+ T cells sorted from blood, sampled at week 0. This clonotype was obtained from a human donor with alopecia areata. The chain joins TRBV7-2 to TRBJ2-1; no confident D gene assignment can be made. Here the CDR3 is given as CASSLDTPGQFF. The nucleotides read TGTGCCAGCAGCTTAGACACTCCCGGGCAGTTCTTC.